One and the same sample provided the 27 T cell receptor beta chains below, sequenced in a study of T cell responses to AZD1222 COVID-19 vaccine. The assay was immunoSEQ multiplex PCR, and TCRdb's table has in-frame clones only and misses some. The table lists under 200,000 clones, approximately 94% of them singletons. The sample in question was peripheral blood, obtained on day 0 of AZD1222 vaccination. The receptors originated from an adult in good health.

The V call is TRBV13, the J call TRBJ1-3; no clear D gene. Trimming left V 1 base short and J 0 bases short, with 4 bases between. The CDR3 length is 14 residues. Germline assignment: CDR1 PRHDT and CDR2 FYEKMQ (reference sequence). The DNA of the CDR3 is TGTGCCAGCAGCTTAGTAAGCTCTGGAAACACCATATATTTT. This sequence encodes CASSLVSSGNTIYF.

The genes are TRBV5-4 and TRBJ1-2, with TRBD1 identical over 10 bases. Germline CDR1 and CDR2: SGHNT and YYREEE (reference sequence). V was clipped by 3 bases and J by 5 bases; unmatched bases: 13. The CDR3 runs 17 residues. CDR3 in amino acids: CASSSGDRGRKAYGYTF. CDR3 in DNA: TGTGCCAGCAGCTCTGGGGACAGGGGAAGAAAAGCTTATGGCTACACCTTC.

J is TRBJ2-7 and V is TRBV13; D might be TRBD1 or TRBD2, each matching 5 bases. V was shortened by 0 bases and J by 3 bases, with 12 bases between the two germline ends. Germline V gene data show CDR1 as PRHDT and CDR2 as FYEKMQ (reference sequence). The length of the CDR3 is 15 residues. The CDR3, as DNA: TGTGCCAGCAGCTTAGGGGCTAGTGGGGGCTACGAGCAGTACTTC. This encodes CASSLGASGGYEQYF.

The CDR3 region is CASSLGDRPEGELFF. CDR3 DNA: TGCGCCAGCAGCTTGGGAGACAGGCCCGAAGGGGAGCTGTTTTTT. The rearrangement links TRBV5-1 to TRBJ2-2, with a weak D call TRBD1 (6 bases). Per the germline V gene, CDR1 is SGHRS and CDR2 is YFSETQ. This CDR3 is built from 15 residues. V lost 0 bases, J lost 8 bases, and 14 bases lay in between.

The chain couples TRBV21-1 to TRBJ1-6. TRBV21-1 is labeled a pseudogene. The CDR3 is 9 residues long. The CDR3 region has the DNA TGTGCCTACGACTCACCCCTCCACTTT. Translation gives CAYDSPLHF.

The CDR3 sequence: CSVRPGLGAYEQYF. CDR3 coding DNA: TGCAGCGTTAGACCGGGACTAGGGGCCTACGAGCAGTACTTC. This chain uses TRBV29-1 with TRBJ2-7, with 8 nucleotides matching TRBD2. The CDR3 runs to 14 residues. Germline CDR1 and CDR2: SQVTM and ANQGSEA. J gave up 2 bases and V 5 bases, and 8 bases lay outside the gene matches.

The chain employs TRBV6-2 or TRBV6-3 and TRBJ2-7; D is unresolved. The V end was cut by 2 bases, the J end by 3 bases, with 14 bases between. This CDR3 comprises 15 residues. Germline CDR1 and CDR2: MNHEY and SVGEGT. CDR3 protein: CASSYGLLIGYEQYF. The CDR3 DNA reads as TGTGCCAGCAGTTACGGCTTACTCATAGGCTACGAGCAGTACTTC.

This chain links TRBV29-1 with TRBJ1-1; 9 positions agree with TRBD1. V shed 5 bases and J 8 bases; nucleotides not matched to a gene: 6. CDR1 SQVTM and CDR2 ANQGSEA come from the germline V gene. The CDR3 has 12 amino acids. DNA of the CDR3: TGCAGCGTTTGGGACAGGGAAGGCGAAGCTTTCTTT. This codes for CSVWDREGEAFF.

The rearrangement links TRBV19 to TRBJ1-2; TRBD1 aligns across 7 bases. Germline assignment: CDR1 LNHDA and CDR2 SQIVND (reference sequence). Trimming removed 7 bases from V and 8 bases from J; junction bases left unmatched: 7. The CDR3 runs 12 residues. The CDR3 bases are TGTGCCAGTACCCCAGGGGGAAGCGGCTACACCTTC. Amino acid sequence: CASTPGGSGYTF. The full variable domain, with the rest looked up from reference TRBV19 and TRBJ1-2, is DGGITQSPKYLFRKEGQNVTLSCEQNLNHDAMYWYRQDPGQGLRLIYYSQIVNDFQKGDIAEGYSVSREKKESFPLTVTSAQKNPTAFYLCASTPGGSGYTFGSGTRLTVV.

This chain uses TRBV6-5 with TRBJ1-1; unclear D gene. Germline V CDR1 and CDR2: MNHEY, SVGAGI. CDR3 size: 13 residues. Trimming left V 6 bases short and J 11 bases short, with 19 bases between. In DNA, the CDR3 is TGTGCCAGCAGGGAGCGGCAGACGGGAACGGCTTTCTTT. Its translation is CASRERQTGTAFF.

The DNA for the CDR3 is TGTGCCTGGAGTGACCGGACTAGGGCAGAGCAGTACTTC. As protein: CAWSDRTRAEQYF. The rearrangement uses TRBV30 and TRBJ2-7, with 7 bases aligning to TRBD2. Germline-derived CDR1 and CDR2 are GTSNPN and SVGIG (reference sequence). The CDR3 consists of 13 residues. With 1 base clipped from V and 7 bases from J, the junction kept 7 bases outside the gene matches.

The chain joins TRBV28 to TRBJ1-5; weak D call: TRBD1 (5 bases). Germline V CDR1 and CDR2: MDHEN, SYDVKM. There are 16 residues in the CDR3. V lost 6 bases and J lost 2, with 17 bases in between. The CDR3 nucleotides are TGTGCCAGCAGCGGCAGGGTTTGGGCAGGCAATCAGCCCCAGCATTTT. Amino acids: CASSGRVWAGNQPQHF.

The CDR3 loop is CASSSHRTSGGSYEQYF. The CDR3 nucleotides read TGTGCCAGTAGTTCCCATCGGACTAGCGGGGGCTCCTACGAGCAGTACTTC. V is TRBV19 and J is TRBJ2-7; TRBD2 agrees at 13 bases. CDR1 and CDR2 from the germline V gene are LNHDA and SQIVND (reference sequence). The J segment lost 0 bases and the V segment lost 5 bases, leaving 7 bases of the junction unmatched. This CDR3 contains 17 residues.

This clone has just one count. The chain uses TRBV11-1 and TRBJ2-7; a possible D gene is TRBD2 (5 bases). The V end was cut by 7 bases, the J end by 3 bases, with 10 bases between. The CDR3 consists of 12 residues. Germline-derived CDR1 and CDR2 are SGHAT and FQDESV (reference sequence). CDR3 loop: CASNLEGYEQYF. DNA of the CDR3: TGTGCCAGCAACCTTGAGGGCTACGAGCAGTACTTC.

The chain links TRBV6-6 to TRBJ1-1, with 8 positions matching TRBD1. V trimming: 5 bases; J trimming: 0 bases; junction bases outside the gene matches: 14. The germline V gene encodes CDR1 MNHNY and CDR2 SVGAGI (reference sequence). The CDR3 spans 18 residues. In nucleotides, the CDR3 is TGTGCCAGCAGTCGTCCCGGGACAGGCATTTTTATGAACACTGAAGCTTTCTTT. This codes for CASSRPGTGIFMNTEAFF.

The V call is TRBV30, the J call TRBJ2-3; D possibly corresponds to TRBD2 (5 bases). Germline CDR1 and CDR2: GTSNPN and SVGIG (reference sequence). The V end was cut by 1 base, the J end by 8 bases, with 7 bases between. CDR3 length equals 11 residues. The CDR3 loop is CAWSGAGTQYF. In DNA, the CDR3 is TGTGCCTGGAGTGGTGCGGGTACGCAGTATTTT.

The chain combines TRBV27 with TRBJ2-7, with a weak D call TRBD2 (5 bases). Per germline, CDR1 MNHEY and CDR2 SMNVEV (reference sequence). Trimming left V 6 bases short and J 3 bases short, with 18 bases between. This CDR3 region has 15 residues. The CDR3 region has the DNA TGTGCCAGCAGCCAGACCCGCGGGCGCTTCTACGAGCAGTACTTC. Translating it yields CASSQTRGRFYEQYF.

The V gene is TRBV28, the J gene TRBJ1-2, with a weak D call TRBD1 (5 bases). Germline V lookup: CDR1 MDHEN, CDR2 SYDVKM. This CDR3 contains 13 residues. V was pared by 3 bases and J by 3 bases, with 8 bases between. For the CDR3, the DNA is TGTGCCAGCAGTTTCAGACAGCACTATGGCTACACCTTC. Translated, it gives CASSFRQHYGYTF.

The chain employs TRBV27 and TRBJ1-6; TRBD1 is a possible D gene (5 bases). This CDR3 spans 14 amino acids. V was trimmed by 5 bases and J by 10 bases, leaving 15 bases between them. Germline V CDR1 and CDR2: MNHEY, SMNVEV (reference sequence). CDR3 bases: TGTGCCAGCAGTCTCCCGGGACTTAAATCACCCCTCCACTTT. It is translated as CASSLPGLKSPLHF.

The gene calls are TRBV7-3 and TRBJ2-3; weak D call: TRBD2 (6 bases). The CDR3 loop spans 15 amino acids. Germline V CDR1 and CDR2: SGHTA, FQGTGA. With 5 bases removed from V and 1 base from J, the gap between germline ends came to 13 bases. CDR3 sequence: CASSPERARTDTQYF. The CDR3 DNA follows: TGTGCCAGCAGCCCCGAGCGGGCCCGCACAGATACGCAGTATTTT. Complete variable domain (other parts from reference TRBV7-3 and TRBJ2-3): GAGVSQTPSNKVTEKGKYVELRCDPISGHTALYWYRQSLGQGPEFLIYFQGTGAADDSGLPNDRFFAVRPEGSVSTLKIQRTERGDSAVYLCASSPERARTDTQYFGPGTRLTVL.

The gene calls are TRBV4-3 and TRBJ1-1; 8 nucleotides line up with TRBD1. The germline V gene has CDR1 LGHNA and CDR2 YSLEER. The CDR3 has 15 residues. V was pared by 5 bases and J by 1 base, with 6 bases of the junction left unmatched. CDR3 nucleotides: TGCGCCAGCAGCTCCCGAGGGACAGGGAACACTGAAGCTTTCTTT. Protein sequence: CASSSRGTGNTEAFF.

The V and J genes are TRBV9 and TRBJ1-3, with D perhaps matching TRBD1 (6 bases). The germline V gene has CDR1 SGDLS and CDR2 YYNGEE. The CDR3 loop spans 18 amino acids. Trimming removed 4 bases from V and 4 bases from J, with 24 bases in between. The CDR3 coding sequence is TGTGCCAGCAGCCCGAGCGCGGGGCTTGGGGGGCCAGGAAACACCATATATTTT. This translates into CASSPSAGLGGPGNTIYF.

The chain employs TRBV27 and TRBJ1-4, with a possible D match to TRBD1 (6 bases). V lost 4 bases and J lost 1, with 13 bases in between. Per germline, CDR1 MNHEY and CDR2 SMNVEV (reference sequence). The CDR3 is 16 amino acids. DNA for the CDR3: TGTGCCAGCAGTTCAGCTAGGGGGAGAACTAATGAAAAACTGTTTTTT. This codes for CASSSARGRTNEKLFF.

This sequence joins TRBV24-1 and TRBJ1-1; 9 nucleotides align to TRBD1. This CDR3 region has 11 residues. V was clipped by 9 bases and J by 11 bases; unmatched bases: 6. CDR1 KGHDR and CDR2 SFDVKD come from the germline V gene. The CDR3 is CATETGGFAFF. DNA of the CDR3: TGTGCCACCGAGACAGGGGGATTTGCTTTCTTT.

This chain links TRBV28 with TRBJ2-7; 12 bases align to TRBD1. Germline V gene data show CDR1 as MDHEN and CDR2 as SYDVKM. V shed 6 bases, J shed 7 bases, and the junction held 10 bases outside the gene matches. The CDR3 has 15 amino acids. CDR3 region: CASRAPGTGGFEQYF. CDR3 nucleotide sequence: TGTGCCAGCAGAGCGCCCGGGACAGGGGGCTTTGAGCAGTACTTC.

The chain couples TRBV19 to TRBJ1-2; D may be TRBD1 (6 bases). CDR1 and CDR2 (germline): LNHDA, SQIVND (reference sequence). The CDR3 is made up of 15 amino acids. The V end was cut by 4 bases, the J end by 2 bases, with 14 bases between. This chain's CDR3 is CASSTSRQGNYGYTF. DNA of the CDR3: TGTGCCAGTAGTACTTCCAGGCAGGGGAACTATGGCTACACCTTC.

The chain links TRBV30 to TRBJ1-2; a possible D gene is TRBD1 (5 bases). V lost 0 bases and J 7 bases, leaving 12 bases between the germline ends. Looked up from germline, CDR1 is GTSNPN and CDR2 is SVGIG (reference sequence). The CDR3 totals 13 residues. The CDR3 coding sequence is TGTGCCTGGAGTGTACGTCAGAGGGGTGGCTACACCTTC. Translated: CAWSVRQRGGYTF.